These 6 T cell receptor beta chains were sequenced from one sample in a study of shared clonotypes between healthy human individuals. Generated by immunoSEQ multiplex PCR, the TCRdb table keeps only in-frame clones and is missing some. The sample carries a few million clones, around 95% recorded once. Sequences were obtained from naive CD4+ T cells sorted from blood. Noted subset: CD45RA+ positively selected. Receptors originate from a man aged 18 to 30 in good health.

This sequence joins TRBV11-2 and TRBJ2-3; D possibly corresponds to TRBD2 (5 bases). The CDR3 consists of 13 residues. V gave up 7 bases and J gave up 8 bases, with 16 bases separating them. CDR1 is SGHAT, CDR2 FQNNGV, per germline. CDR3 sequence: CASTFWGEGTQYF. CDR3 DNA sequence: TGTGCCAGCACCTTCTGGGGAGAGGGTACGCAGTATTTT.

The rearrangement uses TRBV5-1 and TRBJ2-7; D perhaps matches TRBD2 (5 bases). This CDR3 spans 13 amino acids. Trimming pared 1 base from V and 5 bases from J, leaving 10 bases between. Germline V gene lookup returns CDR1 SGHRS and CDR2 YFSETQ. This chain's CDR3 is CASSLSGSHEQYF. The CDR3 DNA reads TGCGCCAGCAGCTTGTCGGGGTCCCACGAGCAGTACTTC. Combining the CDR3 with reference TRBV5-1 and TRBJ2-7 gives the whole variable domain KAGVTQTPRYLIKTRGQQVTLSCSPISGHRSVSWYQQTPGQGLQFLFEYFSETQRNKGNFPGRFSGRQFSNSRSEMNVSTLELGDSALYLCASSLSGSHEQYFGPGTRLTVT.

This clone was detected only once. The genes are TRBV29-1 and TRBJ1-2, with a tentative D call TRBD1 (6 bases). From germline, CDR1 is SQVTM and CDR2 ANQGSEA. V was pared by 0 bases and J by 0 bases, with 11 bases between. The CDR3 consists of 15 residues. The CDR3 reads CSVEEGRGANYGYTF. Here the CDR3 DNA reads TGCAGCGTTGAAGAGGGCAGGGGAGCTAACTATGGCTACACCTTC.

V gene TRBV9 combines with J gene TRBJ2-1; D remains unclear. Germline V CDR1 and CDR2: SGDLS, YYNGEE. Trimming cost V 3 bases and J 1 base, with 8 bases left between them. This CDR3 is built from 14 residues. The CDR3 region is CASSAKGSYNEQFF. In DNA, the CDR3 is TGTGCCAGCAGCGCGAAGGGATCCTACAATGAGCAGTTCTTC.

V usage is TRBV9 and J usage is TRBJ1-1, with 7 bases lining up with TRBD1. Germline lookup yields CDR1 SGDLS and CDR2 YYNGEE. V was pared by 0 bases and J by 4 bases, with 6 bases of the junction left unmatched. The CDR3 loop spans 15 amino acids. The CDR3 DNA reads as TGTGCCAGCAGCGTAGGACTACAGGGGTTCACTGAAGCTTTCTTT. Amino acid sequence: CASSVGLQGFTEAFF. Full variable domain (remainder filled in from reference TRBV9 and TRBJ1-1): DSGVTQTPKHLITATGQRVTLRCSPRSGDLSVYWYQQSLDQGLQFLIQYYNGEERAKGNILERFSAQQFPDLHSELNLSSLELGDSALYFCASSVGLQGFTEAFFGQGTRLTVV.

The sample holds one count of this clone. The chain has TRBV6-6 and TRBJ2-5; no reliable D call. Trimming took 5 bases from V and 3 from J, leaving 13 bases between them. Germline V gene data show CDR1 as MNHNY and CDR2 as SVGAGI (reference sequence). The CDR3 is made up of 14 amino acids. The CDR3: CASSRLAPEETQYF. The CDR3 DNA reads TGTGCCAGCAGTAGATTGGCCCCAGAAGAGACCCAGTACTTC.